This T cell receptor beta chain was recovered during a study of molecular identifiers for immune sequencing clone quantification. This clonotype was seen many times. Antigen unknown. With listed TCR primers and previously described methods, bulk TCR libraries were prepared. One entry per CDR3 protein, called by TCRdb with MiXCR from the PCR reads. The sample includes some 88,000 distinct CDR3 sequences, around a fifth of them seen just once. Points from the study as a whole: Whereas naive cells kept under 1% of molecules in clones above 20 RNA copies, such clones held over 98% in effectors.

J gave up 3 bases and V 4 bases, and 1 base lay outside the gene matches. The CDR3 runs to 13 residues. CDR1 is SQVTM and CDR2 is ANQGSEA in the germline V gene. As CD8+CD4-CCR7+CD45RA+ cells, naive CD8 T cells were sorted. This TCR came from a human donor in good health. Some libraries in this study had Jurkat cell RNA spiked in. Sequenced material: naive CD8+ T cells from blood, with Jurkat cell RNA spiked in. Subset described: FACS-sorted CD8+CD4-CCR7+CD45RA+ naive T cells. The chain recombines TRBV29-1 with TRBJ1-3; 9 bases match TRBD1. Written as DNA, the CDR3 is TGCAGCGTTGTGGGACAGGGTGGAAACACCATATATTTT. Protein: CSVVGQGGNTIYF.